A selection of T cell receptor beta chains follows, all from one sample in a study of blood T cell repertoires in COVID-19. TCRdb keeps only in-frame clones here, not all; method: immunoSEQ multiplex PCR. This table has some 150,000 clones, approximately 84% appearing once. The sample taken for sequencing was peripheral blood. The receptors originated from a human donor with acute or convalescent COVID-19. The donor label of this sample is uncertain. CDR3s include the opening cysteine and the closing phenylalanine or tryptophan. Fields, in order: clone size, D gene, J gene, V gene, CDR3 protein, CDR3 DNA. A D gene is named only where the DNA matches it firmly. Some rows have no size entry. The others give once, few or many, or a class for an expanded clone.

>-|-|TRBJ2-2|TRBV18
CASSPRRDSGELFF
TGTGCCAGCTCACCAAGGAGGGATTCCGGGGAGCTGTTTTTT
>-|TRBD1|TRBJ1-1|TRBV2
CASREDRGWTEAFF
TGTGCCAGCAGGGAGGACAGGGGGTGGACTGAAGCTTTCTTT
>-|-|TRBJ2-7|TRBV19
CATQDTQTYEQYF
TGTGCCACTCAGGATACTCAGACCTACGAGCAGTACTTC
>-|TRBD1|TRBJ2-5|TRBV7-9
CASRMNRGQVETQYF
TGTGCCAGCAGGATGAACAGGGGGCAGGTGGAGACCCAGTACTTC
>few|-|TRBJ1-4|TRBV7-9
CASSLLQGRLFF
TGTGCCAGCAGCCTCCTTCAGGGTAGACTGTTTTTT
>few|-|TRBJ1-1|TRBV11-3
CASSLEQETEAFF
TGTGCCAGCAGCTTAGAACAGGAGACTGAAGCTTTCTTT
>medium-sized|TRBD1|TRBJ2-1|TRBV28
CASSRTGRSMSYNEQFF
TGTGCCAGCAGCCGGACAGGGAGATCTATGTCCTACAATGAGCAGTTCTTC
>-|-|TRBJ1-1|TRBV5-1
CASSWQGGETEAFF
TGCGCCAGCAGCTGGCAGGGCGGCGAGACTGAAGCTTTCTTT
>-|TRBD2|TRBJ2-3|TRBV9
CASSILAGGPVDTQYF
TGTGCCAGCAGCATACTAGCGGGAGGGCCAGTGGATACGCAGTATTTT
>-|TRBD2|TRBJ2-1|TRBV7-2
CASSRLAGGPAGGEQFF
TGTGCCAGCAGTCGACTAGCGGGAGGCCCCGCGGGTGGTGAGCAGTTCTTC